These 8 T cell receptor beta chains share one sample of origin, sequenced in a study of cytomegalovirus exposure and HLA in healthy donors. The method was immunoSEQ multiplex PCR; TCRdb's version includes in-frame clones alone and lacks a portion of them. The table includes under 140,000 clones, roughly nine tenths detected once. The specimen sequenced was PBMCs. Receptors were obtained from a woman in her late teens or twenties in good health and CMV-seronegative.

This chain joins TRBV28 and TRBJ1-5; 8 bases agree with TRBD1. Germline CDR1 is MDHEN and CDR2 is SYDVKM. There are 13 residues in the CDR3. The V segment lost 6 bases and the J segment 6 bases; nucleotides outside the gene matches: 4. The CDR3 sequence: CASSPGGRQPQHF. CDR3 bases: TGTGCCAGCAGCCCAGGGGGCCGTCAGCCCCAGCATTTT.

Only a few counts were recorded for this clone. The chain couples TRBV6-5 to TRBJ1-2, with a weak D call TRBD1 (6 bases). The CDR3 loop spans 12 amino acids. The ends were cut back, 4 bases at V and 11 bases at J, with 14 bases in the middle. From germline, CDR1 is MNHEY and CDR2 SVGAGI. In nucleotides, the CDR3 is TGTGCCAGCAGTTCAGCAGGGGAAGTTTACACCTTC. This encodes CASSSAGEVYTF.

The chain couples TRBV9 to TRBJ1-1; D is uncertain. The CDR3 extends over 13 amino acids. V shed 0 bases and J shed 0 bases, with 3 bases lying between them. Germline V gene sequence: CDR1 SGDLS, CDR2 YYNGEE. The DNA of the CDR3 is TGTGCCAGCAGCGTAGCGGTGAACACTGAAGCTTTCTTT. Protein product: CASSVAVNTEAFF.

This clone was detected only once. The DNA for the CDR3 is TGTGCCAGTAGTATAGCCCTAGCGGCCTCCTACAATGAGCAGTTCTTC. Its protein product is CASSIALAASYNEQFF. This sequence joins TRBV19 and TRBJ2-1; 7 nucleotides align to TRBD2. V was pared by 1 base and J by 0 bases, with 3 bases of the junction left unmatched. Germline lookup yields CDR1 LNHDA and CDR2 SQIVND (reference sequence). The CDR3 spans 16 residues.

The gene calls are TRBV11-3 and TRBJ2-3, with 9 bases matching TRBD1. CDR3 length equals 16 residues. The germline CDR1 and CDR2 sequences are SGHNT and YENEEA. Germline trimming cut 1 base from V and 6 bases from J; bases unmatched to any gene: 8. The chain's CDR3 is CASSLARDRVLDTQYF. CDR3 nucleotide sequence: TGTGCCAGCAGCTTAGCCCGGGACAGGGTACTCGATACGCAGTATTTT.

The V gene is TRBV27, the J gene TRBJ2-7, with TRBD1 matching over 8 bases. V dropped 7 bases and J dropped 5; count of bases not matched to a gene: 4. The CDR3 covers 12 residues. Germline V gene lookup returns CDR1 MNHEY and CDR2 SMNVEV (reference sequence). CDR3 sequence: CASTSGGDEQYF. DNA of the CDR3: TGTGCCAGCACCTCAGGGGGCGACGAGCAGTACTTC.

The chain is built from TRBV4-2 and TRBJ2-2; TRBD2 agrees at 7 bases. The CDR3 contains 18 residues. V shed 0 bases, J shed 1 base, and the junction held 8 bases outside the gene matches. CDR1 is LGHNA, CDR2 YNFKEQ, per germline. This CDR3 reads CASSQDRLIAGNTGELFF. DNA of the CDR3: TGTGCCAGCAGCCAAGATAGGTTGATAGCGGGGAACACCGGGGAGCTGTTTTTT.

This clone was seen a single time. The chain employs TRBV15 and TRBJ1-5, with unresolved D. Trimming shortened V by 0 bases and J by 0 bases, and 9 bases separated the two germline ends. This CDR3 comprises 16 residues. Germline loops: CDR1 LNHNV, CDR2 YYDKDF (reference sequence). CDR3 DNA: TGTGCCACCAGCAGAGATAAACTTTATAGCAATCAGCCCCAGCATTTT. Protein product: CATSRDKLYSNQPQHF.